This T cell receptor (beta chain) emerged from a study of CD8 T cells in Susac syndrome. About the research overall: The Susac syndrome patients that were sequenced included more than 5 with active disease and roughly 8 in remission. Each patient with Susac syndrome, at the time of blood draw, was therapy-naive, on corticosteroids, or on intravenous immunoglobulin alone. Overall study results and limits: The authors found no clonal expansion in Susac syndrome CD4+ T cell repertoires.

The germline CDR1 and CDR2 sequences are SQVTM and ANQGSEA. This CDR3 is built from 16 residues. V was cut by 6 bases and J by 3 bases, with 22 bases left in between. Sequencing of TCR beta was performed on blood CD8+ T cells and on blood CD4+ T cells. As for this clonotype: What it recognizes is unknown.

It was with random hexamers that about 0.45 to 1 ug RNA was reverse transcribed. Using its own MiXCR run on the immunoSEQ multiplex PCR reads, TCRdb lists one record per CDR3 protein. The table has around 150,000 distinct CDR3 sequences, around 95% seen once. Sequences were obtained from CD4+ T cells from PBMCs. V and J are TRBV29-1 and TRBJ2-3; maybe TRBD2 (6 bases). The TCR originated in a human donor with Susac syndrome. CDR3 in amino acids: CSVGDLLGGSTDTQYF. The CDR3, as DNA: TGCAGCGTCGGCGACCTTTTGGGAGGCTCAACAGATACGCAGTATTTT.